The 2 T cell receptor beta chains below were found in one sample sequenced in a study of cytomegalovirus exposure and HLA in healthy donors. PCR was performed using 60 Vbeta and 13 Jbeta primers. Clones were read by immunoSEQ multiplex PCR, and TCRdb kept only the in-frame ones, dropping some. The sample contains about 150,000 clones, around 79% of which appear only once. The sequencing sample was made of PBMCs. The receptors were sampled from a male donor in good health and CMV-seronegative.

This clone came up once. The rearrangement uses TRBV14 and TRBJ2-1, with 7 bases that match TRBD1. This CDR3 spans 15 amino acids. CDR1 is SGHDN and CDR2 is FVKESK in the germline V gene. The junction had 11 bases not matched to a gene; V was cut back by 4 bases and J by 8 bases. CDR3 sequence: CASSRDRVPYDEQFF. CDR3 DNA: TGTGCCAGCAGCCGTGACAGGGTCCCATACGATGAGCAGTTCTTC.

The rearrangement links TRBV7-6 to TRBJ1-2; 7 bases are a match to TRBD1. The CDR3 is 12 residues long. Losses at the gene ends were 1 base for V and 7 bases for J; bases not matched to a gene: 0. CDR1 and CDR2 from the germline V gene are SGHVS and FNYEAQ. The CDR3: CASSLDRGGYTF. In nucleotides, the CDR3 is TGTGCCAGCAGCTTAGACAGGGGTGGCTACACCTTC.